The clone carrying this TCR beta chain has a handful of counts. The entry originates in a study of blood T cell repertoires in COVID-19. The CDR3 covers 13 residues. Germline CDR1 is GTSNPN and CDR2 is SVGIG (reference sequence). V lost 4 bases to trimming and J lost 6 bases; unmatched junction nucleotides: 1. TCRdb's table, derived via immunoSEQ multiplex PCR, lists solely in-frame clones and lacks some. The data show 95,000 to 150,000 clones, with approximately 81% seen just once and roughly 5.5% held by the top ten. Sample: peripheral blood. The gene calls are TRBV30 and TRBJ1-4, with TRBD1 identical over 11 bases. The sequence came from a man in his fifties or sixties with acute or convalescent COVID-19. CDR3: CAWKGQGDEKLFF. The CDR3, as DNA: TGTGCCTGGAAGGGACAGGGGGATGAAAAACTGTTTTTT. The whole variable domain, remainder taken from reference TRBV30 and TRBJ1-4, is SQTIHQWPATLVQPVGSPLSLECTVEGTSNPNLYWYRQAAGRGLQLLFYSVGIGQISSEVPQNLSASRPQDRQFILSSKKLLLSDSGFYLCAWKGQGDEKLFFGSGTQLSVL.